Included here is one T cell receptor beta chain sequence, with context. The antigen is not known. Germline V gene sequence: CDR1 SEHNR, CDR2 FQNEAQ (reference sequence). The CDR3 loop spans 14 amino acids. Trimming removed 5 bases from V and 4 bases from J; junction bases left unmatched: 4. TCRdb's table, derived via immunoSEQ multiplex PCR, lists solely in-frame clones and lacks some. The sample records roughly 120,000 clones, around 90% being singletons. This record comes from a study of T cell responses to AZD1222 COVID-19 vaccine. General observations from the study: Spike-specific TCR depth and breadth grew after two AZD1222 doses. Seropositive at baseline were only a handful of AZD1222 recipients. A reported finding is that nearly half of spike-specific TCRs target unmutated variant regions.

The material was peripheral blood, obtained 28 days after the second AZD1222 dose. V gene TRBV7-9 combines with J gene TRBJ1-2; 10 positions match TRBD1. This sequence originates from an adult who received the AZD1222 COVID-19 vaccine. This CDR3 is CASSARDRGYGYTF. The CDR3 bases are TGTGCCAGCAGCGCTCGGGACAGGGGCTATGGCTACACCTTC.